Listed here is a single T cell receptor beta chain. Its matching antigen is unknown. Sequenced by immunoSEQ multiplex PCR; TCRdb stores in-frame clones only, minus some. The profile shows about 7,300 clones, around nine tenths of them singletons. The data were obtained in a study of chemoradiotherapy in HPV16-positive cancers. Study-wide findings and caveats: HPV-specific T cells were functionally defined from only a couple of HPV16-positive patients.

CDR3 length: 13 amino acids. With 6 bases removed from V and 6 bases from J, the gap between germline ends came to 14 bases. CDR1 is MNHEY, CDR2 SMNVEV, per germline (reference sequence). Over chemoradiotherapy, repertoires were sampled more than once. The specimen was taken from a patient who underwent chemoradiotherapy. The sequence derives from a human donor with HPV-associated anogenital cancer. The chain couples TRBV27 to TRBJ1-1; D gene uncertain. The CDR3 DNA reads as TGTGCCAGCAGCCCCGTTGGCGGGCCTGAAGCTTTCTTT. Its protein is CASSPVGGPEAFF.